This T cell receptor (beta chain) came from a study of OX40 agonist ivuxolimab in advanced cancers. Study context: Participants, 82.7% male, averaged approximately 60 years of age, ranging from about 23 to 90.

Germline CDR1 MGHRA, CDR2 YSYEKL. This CDR3 contains 17 residues. V lost 1 base and J lost 2; bases outside the gene matches: 7. Profiled with immunoSEQ multiplex PCR; TCRdb holds only in-frame clones, not every one. The data show some 70,000 clones, with 80% to 90% seen just once and approximately 0.75% held by the top ten. The V gene is TRBV4-1, the J gene TRBJ2-5; TRBD2 aligns across 10 bases. The specimen was CD4+ or CD8+ T cells sorted from blood, collected in a trial of the OX40 agonist ivuxolimab. The receptor was isolated from an adult with an advanced solid tumor such as melanoma, head and neck, liver or kidney cancer. CDR3 sequence reads: CASSQGGVAGGQETQYF. The CDR3 DNA sequence: TGCGCCAGCAGCCAAGGAGGGGTAGCGGGGGGTCAAGAGACCCAGTACTTC.